A selection of T cell receptor beta chains follows, all from one sample in a study of CD8 T cells in ankylosing spondylitis. Each CDR3 protein gets one entry after TCRdb re-called the 5' RACE reads with MiXCR. The sample yields more than 250,000 distinct CDR3 sequences, 7.5% to 9% seen once. The specimen sequenced was blood, either unsorted or a sorted T cell fraction (not recorded which). These receptors were obtained from a male donor with ankylosing spondylitis. The CDR3 runs from the conserved cysteine through the conserved F or W. The order of the fields is CDR3 length, V gene, CDR3 protein.

length: 15
V: TRBV3-1
CDR3: CASSHTGGREETQYF

length: 13
V: TRBV11-3
CDR3: CASSPRLKNIQYF

length: 13
V: TRBV5-1
CDR3: CASSLGGSNEQFF

length: 14
V: TRBV5-8
CDR3: CASESGGGPDTQYF

length: 16
V: TRBV7-2
CDR3: CASSLVSGGLVETQYF

length: 15
V: TRBV5-5
CDR3: CASSLAGTGRNEQFF

length: 16
V: TRBV7-9
CDR3: CASSLGGTEHQETQYF

length: 12
V: TRBV20-1
CDR3: CSARWSTGELFF

length: 17
V: TRBV7-3
CDR3: CASSNRDRVSGANVLTF

length: 15
V: TRBV6-1
CDR3: CASRALSSYNSPLHF

length: 13
V: TRBV10-3
CDR3: CAISVAAYNEQFF

length: 17
V: TRBV7-9
CDR3: CASSPGQGVVRNQPQHF

length: 16
V: TRBV7-2
CDR3: CASSLQSARSTDTQYF

length: 16
V: TRBV29-1
CDR3: CSVAITGAGSNQPQHF

length: 16
V: TRBV3-1
CDR3: CASSQDTGGPFREQYF

length: 13
V: TRBV12-3/TRBV12-4
CDR3: CASSLDQIREQYF

length: 14
V: TRBV6-2/TRBV6-3
CDR3: CASSYTLAMDEQFF

length: 15
V: TRBV5-1
CDR3: CASSFTSGRAYEQFF

length: 12
V: TRBV27
CDR3: CASSRNGYEQYF

length: 16
V: TRBV28
CDR3: CASNNREAGRTDTQYF

length: 16
V: TRBV11-2
CDR3: CASSPSLTGVNQPQHF

length: 13
V: TRBV5-5
CDR3: CASSPGGGVGYTF

length: 15
V: TRBV12-3/TRBV12-4
CDR3: CASSSPGQGRNEQFF

length: 15
V: TRBV6-1
CDR3: CASSQDRGVTGELFF